This is a list of T cell receptor beta chains from one sample in a study of OX40 agonist ivuxolimab in advanced cancers. Sequenced by immunoSEQ multiplex PCR; TCRdb stores in-frame clones only, minus some. The profile covers tens of thousands of clones, with 89% appearing a single time and less than 0.2% taken by the ten largest. The sample was CD4+ or CD8+ T cells sorted from blood, taken in a trial of the OX40 agonist ivuxolimab. These receptors all stem from an adult with an advanced solid tumor such as melanoma, head and neck, liver or kidney cancer. The CDR3 runs from the conserved cysteine through the conserved F or W. The order of the fields is CDR3 DNA, CDR3 protein, V gene, J gene, clone size, D gene. D genes are given only for firm matches. Rows give clone size only sometimes, using once, few, many, or a class for an expanded clone.

CDR3 DNA: TGCGCCAGCAGCTGGGGGACAGGGAGTGAAGCTTTCTTT; CDR3 protein: CASSWGTGSEAFF; V gene: TRBV5-1; J gene: TRBJ1-1; clone size: .; D gene: TRBD1
CDR3 DNA: TGTGCCAGTAGCCCACAGGGGACGGAGACCCAGTACTTC; CDR3 protein: CASSPQGTETQYF; V gene: TRBV19; J gene: TRBJ2-5; clone size: .; D gene: TRBD1
CDR3 DNA: TGTGCCAGCAGTTTCACCGATCTAGAAAACATTCAGTACTTC; CDR3 protein: CASSFTDLENIQYF; V gene: TRBV2; J gene: TRBJ2-4; clone size: .; D gene: .
CDR3 DNA: TGTGCCAGCAGCCCACGGGACAGAGCCTACGAGCAGTACTTC; CDR3 protein: CASSPRDRAYEQYF; V gene: TRBV6-5; J gene: TRBJ2-7; clone size: .; D gene: TRBD1
CDR3 DNA: TGTGCCAGCAGGACTAACAGGGGGTTCTACGAGCAGTACTTC; CDR3 protein: CASRTNRGFYEQYF; V gene: TRBV6-5; J gene: TRBJ2-7; clone size: .; D gene: TRBD1
CDR3 DNA: TGTGCCAGCAGCCCGCGAGACAGGGCTTCATACGAGCAGTACTTC; CDR3 protein: CASSPRDRASYEQYF; V gene: TRBV5-4; J gene: TRBJ2-7; clone size: .; D gene: TRBD1
CDR3 DNA: TGTGCCAGCAGTTACTCAGGACTCATGAACACTGAAGCTTTCTTT; CDR3 protein: CASSYSGLMNTEAFF; V gene: TRBV6-5; J gene: TRBJ1-1; clone size: .; D gene: .
CDR3 DNA: TGTGCCAGCAGTTACAAAGGGAACTCCTACGAGCAGTACTTC; CDR3 protein: CASSYKGNSYEQYF; V gene: TRBV6-5; J gene: TRBJ2-7; clone size: .; D gene: .
CDR3 DNA: TGCGCCAGCAGCTTGGAAGCGGGACTCGGGGGGGATACGCAGTATTTT; CDR3 protein: CASSLEAGLGGDTQYF; V gene: TRBV5-1; J gene: TRBJ2-3; clone size: .; D gene: TRBD2
CDR3 DNA: TGTGCCAGCTCACCACCTCCGAGGACAGATACGCAGTATTTT; CDR3 protein: CASSPPPRTDTQYF; V gene: TRBV18; J gene: TRBJ2-3; clone size: .; D gene: .
CDR3 DNA: TGCGCCAGCAGCTTTAGCGGGGGGACTCAAGAGACCCAGTACTTC; CDR3 protein: CASSFSGGTQETQYF; V gene: TRBV5-1; J gene: TRBJ2-5; clone size: .; D gene: TRBD2
CDR3 DNA: TGTGCCAGCAGGCGGGGACAGACTCAAGAGACCCAGTACTTC; CDR3 protein: CASRRGQTQETQYF; V gene: TRBV5-8; J gene: TRBJ2-5; clone size: .; D gene: .
CDR3 DNA: TGCGCCAGCAGCTTGGATAGCGGCTCCTACAATGAGCAGTTCTTC; CDR3 protein: CASSLDSGSYNEQFF; V gene: TRBV5-1; J gene: TRBJ2-1; clone size: .; D gene: .
CDR3 DNA: TGTGCCAGCAGCCGGGGACAGGGGGCGGATCAGCCCCAGCATTTT; CDR3 protein: CASSRGQGADQPQHF; V gene: TRBV5-6; J gene: TRBJ1-5; clone size: .; D gene: TRBD1
CDR3 DNA: TGCGCCAGCGGTGTACAGGGATCGGAAACTGAAGCTTTCTTT; CDR3 protein: CASGVQGSETEAFF; V gene: TRBV5-1; J gene: TRBJ1-1; clone size: .; D gene: .
CDR3 DNA: TGCGCCAGCAGCTTGACCGGGACTAACCAAGAGACCCAGTACTTC; CDR3 protein: CASSLTGTNQETQYF; V gene: TRBV5-1; J gene: TRBJ2-5; clone size: .; D gene: TRBD2
CDR3 DNA: TGTGCCAGCAGCCGGGGGGTCGGGACGGATTACAATGAGCAGTTCTTC; CDR3 protein: CASSRGVGTDYNEQFF; V gene: TRBV14; J gene: TRBJ2-1; clone size: .; D gene: .
CDR3 DNA: TGTGCCAGCAGCACCCGCCTGTTCTCGGGTCATCAGCCCCAGCATTTT; CDR3 protein: CASSTRLFSGHQPQHF; V gene: TRBV28; J gene: TRBJ1-5; clone size: .; D gene: .
CDR3 DNA: TGTGCCTGGAGTGTACCCTCGGGGTTCGAGCAGTACTTC; CDR3 protein: CAWSVPSGFEQYF; V gene: TRBV30; J gene: TRBJ2-7; clone size: few; D gene: .
CDR3 DNA: TGTGCCATCAGTGAGTCAGGGACAGGGGGCGCGGAGACCCAGTACTTC; CDR3 protein: CAISESGTGGAETQYF; V gene: TRBV10-3; J gene: TRBJ2-5; clone size: .; D gene: TRBD1
CDR3 DNA: TGTGCCAGCAGCCACCTGACTAGCGGGAATTCAGATACGCAGTATTTT; CDR3 protein: CASSHLTSGNSDTQYF; V gene: TRBV11-2; J gene: TRBJ2-3; clone size: once; D gene: TRBD2
CDR3 DNA: TGCGCCAGCAGCCCCTGGACTAGCGGGGGGAAAGAGACCCAGTACTTC; CDR3 protein: CASSPWTSGGKETQYF; V gene: TRBV4-1; J gene: TRBJ2-5; clone size: .; D gene: TRBD2
CDR3 DNA: TGTGCCAGCAGCCCCGAGGGGGTGTTTGGGCAAGAGACCCAGTACTTC; CDR3 protein: CASSPEGVFGQETQYF; V gene: TRBV14; J gene: TRBJ2-5; clone size: .; D gene: .
CDR3 DNA: TGTGCCAGCAGGGGCCGGACCGTGGCCTACGAGCAGTACTTC; CDR3 protein: CASRGRTVAYEQYF; V gene: TRBV6-1; J gene: TRBJ2-7; clone size: .; D gene: .
CDR3 DNA: TGTGCCAGCAGCCGGGACAGGGTTAATGAAAAACTGTTTTTT; CDR3 protein: CASSRDRVNEKLFF; V gene: TRBV4-2; J gene: TRBJ1-4; clone size: few; D gene: TRBD1
CDR3 DNA: TGTGCCAGCAGCCAAGGACTAGGAGGCAATGAGCAGTTCTTC; CDR3 protein: CASSQGLGGNEQFF; V gene: TRBV4-2; J gene: TRBJ2-1; clone size: .; D gene: .
CDR3 DNA: TGTGCCAGCAGCTCGGGACAGGTTGAGCAGTTCTTC; CDR3 protein: CASSSGQVEQFF; V gene: TRBV7-9; J gene: TRBJ2-1; clone size: .; D gene: TRBD1
CDR3 DNA: TGTGCCAGCAGCTCCGGGCGAAACAATGAGCAGTTCTTC; CDR3 protein: CASSSGRNNEQFF; V gene: TRBV7-3; J gene: TRBJ2-1; clone size: .; D gene: .
CDR3 DNA: TGTGCCAGCAGCCTGGGACAGGGGGGCACCGGGGAGCTGTTTTTT; CDR3 protein: CASSLGQGGTGELFF; V gene: TRBV7-9; J gene: TRBJ2-2; clone size: .; D gene: TRBD1
CDR3 DNA: TGCGCCAGCAGCCGTCAGACTAGCGGGGTCTTGGAGCAGTACTTC; CDR3 protein: CASSRQTSGVLEQYF; V gene: TRBV5-1; J gene: TRBJ2-7; clone size: .; D gene: TRBD2
CDR3 DNA: TGTGCCAGCTCCCTGGGACAGGGGGCCTATGGCTACACCTTC; CDR3 protein: CASSLGQGAYGYTF; V gene: TRBV9; J gene: TRBJ1-2; clone size: .; D gene: TRBD1
CDR3 DNA: TGTGCCAGCAGTTACAACAGGATGAGCTCCTACGAGCAGTACTTC; CDR3 protein: CASSYNRMSSYEQYF; V gene: TRBV6-6; J gene: TRBJ2-7; clone size: .; D gene: .
CDR3 DNA: TGTGCCAGCAGTTACAGTCCGAATACCAATCAGCCCCAGCATTTT; CDR3 protein: CASSYSPNTNQPQHF; V gene: TRBV6-5; J gene: TRBJ1-5; clone size: once; D gene: .
CDR3 DNA: TGTGCCAGCAGTTTCGGAGCAGCCATGAACACTGAAGCTTTCTTT; CDR3 protein: CASSFGAAMNTEAFF; V gene: TRBV28; J gene: TRBJ1-1; clone size: .; D gene: .
CDR3 DNA: TGTGCCGTCTCAAGTAGGGAAGTCGGAAACATTCAGTACTTC; CDR3 protein: CAVSSREVGNIQYF; V gene: TRBV11-2; J gene: TRBJ2-4; clone size: .; D gene: .
CDR3 DNA: TGTGCCAGCAGTGGGCCCAAAGTTACGCAGTATTTT; CDR3 protein: CASSGPKVTQYF; V gene: TRBV2; J gene: TRBJ2-3; clone size: .; D gene: .
CDR3 DNA: TGTGCCAGCTCGTCGAACACCGGGGAGCTGTTTTTT; CDR3 protein: CASSSNTGELFF; V gene: TRBV18; J gene: TRBJ2-2; clone size: once; D gene: .
CDR3 DNA: TGCAGCGTGGACAGACAGGTAACCACTGAAGCTTTCTTT; CDR3 protein: CSVDRQVTTEAFF; V gene: TRBV29-1; J gene: TRBJ1-1; clone size: few; D gene: .
CDR3 DNA: TGCGCCAGCAGCCAAATGAACGGGCTAGCGGGAGGACTTTCCTACAATGAGCAGTTCTTC; CDR3 protein: CASSQMNGLAGGLSYNEQFF; V gene: TRBV4-3; J gene: TRBJ2-1; clone size: .; D gene: TRBD2
CDR3 DNA: TGTGCCAGCAGAGCTACCCCGGGACAGGGCACCTACGAGCAGTACTTC; CDR3 protein: CASRATPGQGTYEQYF; V gene: TRBV28; J gene: TRBJ2-7; clone size: once; D gene: TRBD1
CDR3 DNA: TGTGCCAGCAGCCTTAACGAACAGGGCACGCAGTTCTTC; CDR3 protein: CASSLNEQGTQFF; V gene: TRBV7-9; J gene: TRBJ2-1; clone size: .; D gene: .
CDR3 DNA: TGTGCCAGCTCACAAGTAGGCACTGAAGCTTTCTTT; CDR3 protein: CASSQVGTEAFF; V gene: TRBV18; J gene: TRBJ1-1; clone size: .; D gene: .
CDR3 DNA: TGCGCCAGCAGTGAACCCTTCGCCGCACTAGCGCCCAAACCCCATGAGCAGTTCTTC; CDR3 protein: CASSEPFAALAPKPHEQFF; V gene: TRBV10-1; J gene: TRBJ2-1; clone size: .; D gene: TRBD2
CDR3 DNA: TGCGCCAGCAGTGGAGGGGTCGATTCACCCCTCCACTTT; CDR3 protein: CASSGGVDSPLHF; V gene: TRBV10-1; J gene: TRBJ1-6; clone size: .; D gene: .
CDR3 DNA: TGTGCCAGCAGCAAGGGGGATGCCTCTGGAAACACCATATATTTT; CDR3 protein: CASSKGDASGNTIYF; V gene: TRBV6-1; J gene: TRBJ1-3; clone size: .; D gene: .
CDR3 DNA: TGTGCCAGCAGCTTATCCGGGACAGGGGGGTTTGGCTACACCTTC; CDR3 protein: CASSLSGTGGFGYTF; V gene: TRBV11-2; J gene: TRBJ1-2; clone size: .; D gene: TRBD1
CDR3 DNA: TGTGCCAGCAGCTTACTCTTGACTAGCGGGGGGGCCGGGAATGAGCAGTTCTTC; CDR3 protein: CASSLLLTSGGAGNEQFF; V gene: TRBV5-8; J gene: TRBJ2-1; clone size: .; D gene: TRBD2
CDR3 DNA: TGTGCCAGCAGTTACTCCGATGCTTCCGGGTCCAACGTCCTGACTTTC; CDR3 protein: CASSYSDASGSNVLTF; V gene: TRBV6-5; J gene: TRBJ2-6; clone size: .; D gene: .
CDR3 DNA: TGTGCCAGCAATACGGGACTAGCGGGACTTTTTGCAGATACGCAGTATTTT; CDR3 protein: CASNTGLAGLFADTQYF; V gene: TRBV6-7; J gene: TRBJ2-3; clone size: .; D gene: TRBD2
CDR3 DNA: TGTGCCAGCAGCTTACGGACGGGGAACTCTGAAGCTTTCTTT; CDR3 protein: CASSLRTGNSEAFF; V gene: TRBV5-5; J gene: TRBJ1-1; clone size: few; D gene: .
CDR3 DNA: TGTGCCAGCAGTCCCCGGGACAGGGTAGACTACGAGCAGTACTTC; CDR3 protein: CASSPRDRVDYEQYF; V gene: TRBV6-5; J gene: TRBJ2-7; clone size: .; D gene: TRBD1
CDR3 DNA: TGTGCCAGCAGCCGGTTTGCAAGTTCCTACGAGCAGTACTTC; CDR3 protein: CASSRFASSYEQYF; V gene: TRBV6-5; J gene: TRBJ2-7; clone size: .; D gene: .
CDR3 DNA: TGTGCCTGGAGGTCGGACCTCACCGGCTATGGCTACACCTTC; CDR3 protein: CAWRSDLTGYGYTF; V gene: TRBV30; J gene: TRBJ1-2; clone size: .; D gene: .
CDR3 DNA: TGTGCCAGCAGCTTAGACGGTGGGGGAGAGACCCAGTACTTC; CDR3 protein: CASSLDGGGETQYF; V gene: TRBV7-9; J gene: TRBJ2-5; clone size: once; D gene: .
CDR3 DNA: TGTGCCAGCAGCGTAGCTACGGGGATAACTAACTATGGCTACACCTTC; CDR3 protein: CASSVATGITNYGYTF; V gene: TRBV9; J gene: TRBJ1-2; clone size: .; D gene: .
CDR3 DNA: TGTGCCAGCAGCCTAGGTTATCGGCCCCAGCATTTT; CDR3 protein: CASSLGYRPQHF; V gene: TRBV28; J gene: TRBJ1-5; clone size: .; D gene: .